This T cell receptor (beta chain) came from a study of CXCR4 blockade with PD-1 therapy in pancreatic cancer. The assay was immunoSEQ multiplex PCR, and TCRdb's table has in-frame clones only and misses some. The top ten hold 11% to 15% of the sample, which has 1,500 to 2,000 clones, 35% to 40% seen once. CDR1 is SQVTM and CDR2 is ANQGSEA in the germline V gene. CDR3 length equals 13 residues. V lost 6 bases and J lost 2, with 12 bases in between. The chain carries TRBV29-1 and TRBJ2-3; D uncertain. This receptor was obtained from a human donor with pancreatic ductal adenocarcinoma. Material for sequencing was tumor tissue. In DNA form, the CDR3 reads TGCAGCGTCTCCGGGTCCATCACAGATACGCAGTATTTT. Translation: CSVSGSITDTQYF.